This TCR beta chain was found in a study of T cell responses to AZD1222 COVID-19 vaccine. This table comes from immunoSEQ multiplex PCR, and its TCRdb copy is limited to in-frame clones, with some not included. The data hold 95,000 to 110,000 clones, with approximately 89% observed a single time. Points from the study as a whole: Across spike, vaccine-associated CD4 TCRs were found, dominant at 160-218 and 743-854.

Turning to this clone: Its antigen is currently unknown.

Germline V lookup: CDR1 SGDLS, CDR2 YYNGEE. The CDR3 runs 17 residues. Between the trimmed V and J ends, which lost 0 bases and 2 bases, there was a span of 17 bases. The TCR comes from an adult in good health. Sample: peripheral blood, taken on day 0 of AZD1222 vaccination. The chain couples TRBV9 to TRBJ1-2; no definite D call. The chain's CDR3 is CASSVDISPRLNYGYTF. The CDR3 bases are TGTGCCAGCAGCGTAGATATAAGTCCGAGGCTCAACTATGGCTACACCTTC.